The clone carrying this TCR beta chain was observed at least ten times. Antigen unknown. This sample is part of a study of neurological immune-mediated disorders. The study's findings and limits: As far as clinical or MRI features were concerned, none was associated with the multiple sclerosis repertoire cluster. When the repertoires were sorted by phylogenetic grouping, those of 18 of 34 multiple sclerosis patients ended up in one related-CDR3 cluster, a possible signature. Private repertoires in all groups were suggested by the absence of shared CDR3 amino acid sequences among expanded clones across subjects.

By 5'RACE with 10-nucleotide random UMIs, the cDNA was made. TCRdb re-called the 5' RACE reads through MiXCR, storing one row per CDR3 protein. The data hold about 59,000 distinct CDR3 sequences, with 3% to 4% observed a single time. Trimming shortened V by 1 base and J by 7 bases, and 4 bases separated the two germline ends. Germline assignment: CDR1 LGHDT and CDR2 YNNKEL (reference sequence). The CDR3 is 12 amino acids. The sequencing input was PBMCs. The source is a woman in her twenties or thirties with multiple sclerosis. This rearrangement joins TRBV3-1 to TRBJ2-2; D unresolved. The CDR3 coding sequence is TGTGCCAGCAGCCAAGTCGGCGGGGAGCTGTTTTTT. Translating gives CASSQVGGELFF.